This is a list of T cell receptor beta chains from one sample in a study of PD-1 blockade in classical Hodgkin lymphoma. This table comes from immunoSEQ multiplex PCR, and its TCRdb copy is limited to in-frame clones, with some not included. The table has 75,000 to 95,000 clones, about 83% seen once; the top ten hold approximately 17%. The source was peripheral blood mononuclear cells (PBMCs), collected before the fourth cycle of nivolumab. These receptors originate from a human donor with classical Hodgkin lymphoma. CDR3s include the opening cysteine and the closing phenylalanine or tryptophan. D genes are given only for firm matches. Size is omitted from some rows. Given values are once, few, many or a class for expanded clones.

CDR3aa: CASSPSAVAGGNNEQFF; CDR3nt: TGTGCCAGCTCACCTAGCGCCGTAGCGGGAGGAAACAATGAGCAGTTCTTC; v_gene: TRBV18; abundance: -; j_gene: TRBJ2-1; d_gene: TRBD2
CDR3aa: CASRPGTASNYGYTF; CDR3nt: TGTGCCAGCAGGCCCGGGACAGCCAGTAACTATGGCTACACCTTC; v_gene: TRBV6-5; abundance: -; j_gene: TRBJ1-2; d_gene: TRBD1
CDR3aa: CASSPGANYGYTF; CDR3nt: TGTGCCAGCAGCCCGGGAGCGAACTATGGCTACACCTTC; v_gene: TRBV11-2; abundance: once; j_gene: TRBJ1-2; d_gene: -
CDR3aa: CASSLGLAASYNEQFF; CDR3nt: TGTGCCAGCAGCTTAGGGCTAGCGGCTTCCTACAATGAGCAGTTCTTC; v_gene: TRBV7-8; abundance: -; j_gene: TRBJ2-1; d_gene: TRBD2
CDR3aa: CSEGQGADTQYF; CDR3nt: TGCAGCGAAGGACAGGGTGCAGATACGCAGTATTTT; v_gene: TRBV29-1; abundance: -; j_gene: TRBJ2-3; d_gene: TRBD1
CDR3aa: CASSILGVDYNEQFF; CDR3nt: TGTGCCAGTAGTATCCTGGGGGTAGACTACAATGAGCAGTTCTTC; v_gene: TRBV19; abundance: -; j_gene: TRBJ2-1; d_gene: -
CDR3aa: CSTFQGTRGPEAFF; CDR3nt: TGCAGCACATTCCAAGGGACCCGTGGGCCCGAAGCTTTCTTT; v_gene: TRBV29-1; abundance: -; j_gene: TRBJ1-1; d_gene: -
CDR3aa: CASSLGTSVGDTQYF; CDR3nt: TGTGCCAGCAGCCTCGGGACTAGCGTAGGAGATACGCAGTATTTT; v_gene: TRBV7-6; abundance: -; j_gene: TRBJ2-3; d_gene: TRBD2
CDR3aa: CAISGAGSGANVLTF; CDR3nt: TGTGCCATCAGTGGCGCGGGTTCTGGGGCCAACGTCCTGACTTTC; v_gene: TRBV10-3; abundance: -; j_gene: TRBJ2-6; d_gene: -
CDR3aa: CASSQDPNSYNEQFF; CDR3nt: TGCGCCAGCAGCCAAGATCCTAACTCCTACAATGAGCAGTTCTTC; v_gene: TRBV4-1; abundance: -; j_gene: TRBJ2-1; d_gene: -
CDR3aa: CASSEAGGGRHDTQYF; CDR3nt: TGTGCCAGCAGCGAGGCGGGGGGCGGGAGGCACGATACGCAGTATTTT; v_gene: TRBV9; abundance: -; j_gene: TRBJ2-3; d_gene: TRBD2
CDR3aa: CAWSVLEGGEAFF; CDR3nt: TGTGCCTGGAGTGTACTCGAGGGCGGCGAAGCTTTCTTT; v_gene: TRBV30; abundance: -; j_gene: TRBJ1-1; d_gene: -
CDR3aa: CATSRDSGGRGDIQYF; CDR3nt: TGTGCCACCAGCAGAGATTCTGGCGGCAGGGGAGACATTCAGTACTTC; v_gene: TRBV15; abundance: -; j_gene: TRBJ2-4; d_gene: -
CDR3aa: CASTRTFGGELFF; CDR3nt: TGTGCCAGTACCCGGACGTTCGGTGGGGAGCTGTTTTTT; v_gene: TRBV19; abundance: few; j_gene: TRBJ2-2; d_gene: -
CDR3aa: CASSLVAGGETQYF; CDR3nt: TGTGCCAGCAGCTTAGTGGCGGGTGGGGAGACCCAGTACTTC; v_gene: TRBV7-9; abundance: -; j_gene: TRBJ2-5; d_gene: -
CDR3aa: CASSERVLLEAFF; CDR3nt: TGTGCCAGCAGTGAACGGGTACTACTTGAAGCTTTCTTT; v_gene: TRBV6-1; abundance: -; j_gene: TRBJ1-1; d_gene: -
CDR3aa: CASSSTGTRNEQYF; CDR3nt: TGTGCCAGCAGCTCGACCGGGACGAGGAATGAGCAGTACTTC; v_gene: TRBV7-2; abundance: -; j_gene: TRBJ2-7; d_gene: -
CDR3aa: CASSIQGRGGYTF; CDR3nt: TGTGCCAGTAGTATTCAAGGGAGGGGCGGCTACACCTTC; v_gene: TRBV19; abundance: few; j_gene: TRBJ1-2; d_gene: -
CDR3aa: CASSERRGLARSHNEQFF; CDR3nt: TGTGCCAGCAGTGAAAGAAGGGGGCTAGCGAGGTCCCACAATGAGCAGTTCTTC; v_gene: TRBV6-1; abundance: once; j_gene: TRBJ2-1; d_gene: -
CDR3aa: CASSPKEGGYEQYF; CDR3nt: TGTGCCAGCTCACCCAAGGAGGGGGGGTACGAGCAGTACTTC; v_gene: TRBV18; abundance: -; j_gene: TRBJ2-7; d_gene: -
CDR3aa: CASSPQMEEAFF; CDR3nt: TGTGCCAGCAGCCCGCAAATGGAGGAAGCTTTCTTT; v_gene: TRBV11-2; abundance: once; j_gene: TRBJ1-1; d_gene: -
CDR3aa: CASSQGARAEQYF; CDR3nt: TGTGCCAGCTCACAGGGGGCTCGTGCCGAGCAGTACTTC; v_gene: TRBV18; abundance: -; j_gene: TRBJ2-7; d_gene: TRBD1
CDR3aa: CASSGGGTGGIGAFF; CDR3nt: TGTGCCAGCAGTGGGGGTGGGACAGGGGGCATAGGGGCTTTCTTT; v_gene: TRBV28; abundance: -; j_gene: TRBJ1-1; d_gene: TRBD1
CDR3aa: CASSLVAGAYNEQFF; CDR3nt: TGTGCCAGCAGTTTAGTAGCGGGAGCCTACAATGAGCAGTTCTTC; v_gene: TRBV28; abundance: -; j_gene: TRBJ2-1; d_gene: TRBD2
CDR3aa: CAISPTGGNSANEKLFF; CDR3nt: TGTGCCATCTCTCCGACAGGGGGAAACTCGGCTAATGAAAAACTGTTTTTT; v_gene: TRBV10-3; abundance: -; j_gene: TRBJ1-4; d_gene: TRBD1
CDR3aa: CASSSPTGLGEQYF; CDR3nt: TGTGCCAGCAGCTCTCCGACAGGGCTGGGCGAGCAGTACTTC; v_gene: TRBV5-4; abundance: -; j_gene: TRBJ2-7; d_gene: TRBD1
CDR3aa: CASSLVSGGYNEQFF; CDR3nt: TGTGCCAGCAGCTTGGTGAGCGGGGGTTACAATGAGCAGTTCTTC; v_gene: TRBV7-6; abundance: -; j_gene: TRBJ2-1; d_gene: TRBD2
CDR3aa: CAWSPLYEQYF; CDR3nt: TGTGCCTGGAGTCCTTTGTACGAGCAGTACTTC; v_gene: TRBV30; abundance: -; j_gene: TRBJ2-7; d_gene: -
CDR3aa: CASSKGLSLGELFF; CDR3nt: TGTGCCAGCAGCAAGGGTTTGAGTCTCGGGGAGCTGTTTTTT; v_gene: TRBV7-2; abundance: -; j_gene: TRBJ2-2; d_gene: -
CDR3aa: CASSLEPGDGNTIYF; CDR3nt: TGTGCCAGCAGCTTAGAACCAGGGGACGGAAACACCATATATTTT; v_gene: TRBV7-9; abundance: -; j_gene: TRBJ1-3; d_gene: -
CDR3aa: CASSPRSGTSGTGVRF; CDR3nt: TGTGCCAGCAGCCCGCGATCCGGTACTAGCGGAACCGGGGTGAGGTTC; v_gene: TRBV4-2; abundance: -; j_gene: TRBJ2-7; d_gene: TRBD2
CDR3aa: CASSLVPPYGYTF; CDR3nt: TGTGCCAGCAGCTTGGTACCCCCCTATGGCTACACCTTC; v_gene: TRBV2; abundance: -; j_gene: TRBJ1-2; d_gene: -